What follows is one T cell receptor beta chain and its context. What it binds is not known. Clones were sequenced by immunoSEQ multiplex PCR, and TCRdb holds only the in-frame ones, with some missing. The sample has 20,000 to 30,000 clones; 91% are singletons. The germline CDR1 and CDR2 sequences are SGHRS and YFSETQ. This CDR3 contains 14 residues. V lost 4 bases to trimming and J lost 1 base, with 11 bases between them. The sample originates from a study of PD-1 blockade in classical Hodgkin lymphoma. Study-wide results and limits: The origin of the repertoire differences remains undefined, with disease activity or prior therapy as possible causes. Newly diagnosed patients were said to have less baseline TCR diversity than healthy donors did.

As for time point: newly diagnosed, previously untreated cHL patient sample. Purified CD4+ T cells were obtained from thawed PBMCs through magnetic negative selection. This TCR was sampled from a human donor with classical Hodgkin lymphoma. The sequencing sample was made of CD4+ T cells from blood. V usage is TRBV5-1 and J usage is TRBJ2-5; D remains unclear. In DNA, the CDR3 is TGCGCCAGCAGCCCATCGACATCCCAAGAGACCCAGTACTTC. Translation gives CASSPSTSQETQYF.